The sequence of this T cell receptor (beta chain) was determined in a study of neurological immune-mediated disorders. Study conclusions and caveats: Multiple sclerosis was found to have the least TCR clonal expansion, below healthy controls, and HTLV-1-associated myelopathy the most.

Trimming cost V 6 bases and J 2 bases; bases outside gene matches: 9. The CDR3 covers 16 residues. This clonotype was counted at least ten times. The antigen remains unidentified. A single run covered 15-18 subjects with over 170 million TCR-beta sequences. Using its own MiXCR run on the 5' RACE reads, TCRdb lists one record per CDR3 protein. Among just over 30,000 distinct CDR3 sequences listed, about 4.1% were seen once. The healthy controls volunteered at a blood bank in Maryland, USA. Approximately 1 million sorted CD4+ or CD8+ T cells made each library. The sequenced material came from CD4+ T cells from blood. The rearrangement uses TRBV12-3 or TRBV12-4 and TRBJ2-1; 8 bases are shared with TRBD1. The source of this sequence is a middle-aged woman in good health. DNA of the CDR3: TGTGCCAGCAGCCAGAACAGGGGGAGGCCCTACAATGAGCAGTTCTTC. Translating gives CASSQNRGRPYNEQFF.